A selection of T cell receptor beta chains follows, all from one sample in a study of OX40 agonist ivuxolimab in advanced cancers. Measured with immunoSEQ multiplex PCR; TCRdb has only the in-frame clones, and not every one. Of 95,000 to 100,000 clones listed, less than 95% are singletons. The material sequenced was CD4+ or CD8+ T cells sorted from blood, taken in a trial of the OX40 agonist ivuxolimab. The source is an adult with an advanced solid tumor such as melanoma, head and neck, liver or kidney cancer. CDR3s include the opening cysteine and the closing phenylalanine or tryptophan. The D gene is left open where the match is weak. Rows may omit the clone size; those that give it use once, few, many or a size class.

v_call	d_call	clone_size	j_call	cdr3_nt	cdr3_aa
TRBV28	TRBD1	few	TRBJ2-1	TGTGCCAGCAGTTTTCCCGACAGGGGAGAGCAGTTCTTC	CASSFPDRGEQFF
TRBV19	.	.	TRBJ2-2	TGTGCCAGTAGGACTACTTCTGGGGCCGGGGAGCTGTTTTTT	CASRTTSGAGELFF
TRBV29-1	.	.	TRBJ2-2	TGCAGCGCAGGACGTTTCCCTGACACCGGGGAGCTGTTTTTT	CSAGRFPDTGELFF
TRBV29-1	TRBD1	.	TRBJ2-1	TGCAGTGCCGGGGACAGGACCCACAATGAGCAGTTCTTC	CSAGDRTHNEQFF
TRBV9	TRBD2	.	TRBJ2-7	TGTGCCAGCAGCGAGGGAGGGGCGGGGAGCTCCTACGAGCAGTACTTC	CASSEGGAGSSYEQYF
TRBV5-1	.	once	TRBJ2-7	TGCGCCAGCAGCCCCAGGGCCTCCCCATACGAGCAGTACTTC	CASSPRASPYEQYF
TRBV14	.	.	TRBJ2-2	TGTGCCAGCAGCTATCTTTACACCGGGGAGCTGTTTTTT	CASSYLYTGELFF
TRBV28	TRBD1	.	TRBJ1-2	TGTGCCAGCAGTTTAGGGGACAGGGACTATGGCTACACCTTC	CASSLGDRDYGYTF
TRBV1	.	.	TRBJ2-1	TGCACCAGCGGTTGGACTAGCGGAGACAATGAGCAGTTCTTC	CTSGWTSGDNEQFF
TRBV30	.	.	TRBJ1-2	TGTGCCTGGAGTGTACTACAGGGAAACTATGGCTACACCTTC	CAWSVLQGNYGYTF
TRBV6-1	.	.	TRBJ2-7	TGTGCCAGCAGTGAAGTACGGGCAGGGGGGGTTGTCGAGCAGTACTTC	CASSEVRAGGVVEQYF
TRBV4-2	TRBD1	.	TRBJ2-1	TGTGCCAGCAGCCCCCGGGACAGGACCCTGGGGAATGAGCAGTTCTTC	CASSPRDRTLGNEQFF
TRBV5-6	TRBD1	.	TRBJ1-3	TGTGCCAGCAGCTGGGACAGGGGACCCTTCTCTGGAAACACCATATATTTT	CASSWDRGPFSGNTIYF
TRBV27	.	.	TRBJ1-2	TGTGCCAGCAGTTTAAACAGGGCGGACTATGGCTACACCTTC	CASSLNRADYGYTF
TRBV28	.	.	TRBJ1-3	TGTGCCAGCAGTTTAAGGGCTTCAGGAAACACCATATATTTT	CASSLRASGNTIYF
TRBV7-8	TRBD1	.	TRBJ1-1	TGTGCCAGCAGCCCGGACAGGGTCGCCACTGAAGCTTTCTTT	CASSPDRVATEAFF
TRBV4-1	TRBD2	.	TRBJ2-7	TGCGCCAGCAGCCAAGGCCGAGGTAGCGGGAGAAGCGACGAGCAGTACTTC	CASSQGRGSGRSDEQYF
TRBV5-4	TRBD2	.	TRBJ2-5	TGTGCCAGCAGCTTGGGGTTAGCGGGAGGGGAAGAAGGGACCCAGTACTTC	CASSLGLAGGEEGTQYF
TRBV4-1	.	.	TRBJ2-5	TGCGCCAGCAGCCGCGGACCTGGAGAGACCCAGTACTTC	CASSRGPGETQYF
TRBV29-1	.	once	TRBJ2-2	TGCAGCGTTGACTCGGCGAACACCGGGGAGCTGTTTTTT	CSVDSANTGELFF
TRBV30	.	.	TRBJ1-1	TGTGCCTGGAGGGCCCAGGGAGGGTTGAGCCGCACTGAAGCTTTCTTT	CAWRAQGGLSRTEAFF
TRBV7-9	.	few	TRBJ2-7	TGTGCCAGCAGCTCAAGCTCCTACGAGCAGTACTTC	CASSSSSYEQYF
TRBV18	.	.	TRBJ2-7	TGTGCCAGCTCACCGCTTTCCGGGACTTCCTACGAGCAGTACTTC	CASSPLSGTSYEQYF
TRBV30	.	.	TRBJ1-2	TGTGCCTGGAGTGTATCTGTTTGGGGGAGGAGGACCTTC	CAWSVSVWGRRTF
TRBV4-1	TRBD2	.	TRBJ2-3	TGCGCCAGTGAGTCCCGGACTAGCGGGAGCACAGATACGCAGTATTTT	CASESRTSGSTDTQYF
TRBV19	TRBD1	.	TRBJ2-7	TGTGCCAGTAGTGAGACAGGGGCGAGCTCCTACGAGCAGTACTTC	CASSETGASSYEQYF
TRBV11-3	TRBD1	.	TRBJ2-7	TGTGCCAGCAGCTGGGACAGTTCCTCCTACGAGCAGTACTTC	CASSWDSSSYEQYF
TRBV5-1	.	.	TRBJ2-3	TGCGCCAGCAGCCCGACCCCCTCAGATACGCAGTATTTT	CASSPTPSDTQYF
TRBV5-1	.	.	TRBJ1-2	TGCGCCAGCAGCGTGGCCTTGCTCAACTATGGCTACACCTTC	CASSVALLNYGYTF
TRBV30	.	.	TRBJ2-3	TGTGCCTGGAGTGTATGGTCGGATACGCAGTATTTT	CAWSVWSDTQYF
TRBV5-1	.	.	TRBJ2-5	TGCGCCAGCAGCTTCTCCTCCCAACAAGAGACCCAGTACTTC	CASSFSSQQETQYF
TRBV10-3	TRBD1	.	TRBJ2-2	TGTGCCATCAGTGGGCGGGACAGGGGTCACACCGGGGAGCTGTTTTTT	CAISGRDRGHTGELFF
TRBV5-1	.	.	TRBJ2-2	TGCGCCAGCAGCTTGGCCACCCCACCAACCGGGGAGCTGTTTTTT	CASSLATPPTGELFF
TRBV4-3	TRBD2	.	TRBJ2-1	TGCGCCAGCAGCAGACGGACTAGCGGGAGGGCCGGCAATGAGCAGTTCTTC	CASSRRTSGRAGNEQFF
TRBV15	.	.	TRBJ1-1	TGTGCCACCAGCAGAGAGGTCTTTATTGGGGGCGCTGAAGCTTTCTTT	CATSREVFIGGAEAFF
TRBV27	TRBD1	once	TRBJ2-2	TGTGCCAGCAGAACACCGGGACAGGGGGTTACCGGGGAGCTGTTTTTT	CASRTPGQGVTGELFF
TRBV6-5	.	.	TRBJ2-6	TGTGCCAGCAGGGGTCCGGGGGCCAACGTCCTGACTTTC	CASRGPGANVLTF
TRBV7-9	TRBD1	.	TRBJ1-2	TGTGCCAGCAGCTTAGCGGGGACAGGGGGCTATGGCTACACCTTC	CASSLAGTGGYGYTF
TRBV5-1	TRBD1	.	TRBJ1-1	TGCGCCAGCAGCTCCAGTAGACAGGGACATGAAGCTTTCTTT	CASSSSRQGHEAFF
TRBV28	.	.	TRBJ1-4	TGTGCCAGCAGTTTATACGGCAGGGGCGCAACTAATGAAAAACTGTTTTTT	CASSLYGRGATNEKLFF
TRBV7-3	.	.	TRBJ2-2	TGTGCCAGCAGCCCTCCGGGACTGGACACCGGGGAGCTGTTTTTT	CASSPPGLDTGELFF
TRBV7-9	.	.	TRBJ2-3	TGTGCCAGCAGCTTTGTTCAGGGAGGCACAGATACGCAGTATTTT	CASSFVQGGTDTQYF
TRBV9	.	.	TRBJ2-7	TGTGCCAGCAGCGCCGGGGTCGGCGGTAGCTCCTACGAGCAGTACTTC	CASSAGVGGSSYEQYF
TRBV15	.	.	TRBJ1-5	TGTGCCACCAGCAGGGTTCTGGGGTTCAATCAGCCCCAGCATTTT	CATSRVLGFNQPQHF
TRBV29-1	TRBD2	.	TRBJ2-3	TGCAGCGTTGAAGAGGGACTAGCGGAAACGCAGTATTTT	CSVEEGLAETQYF
TRBV28	TRBD1	.	TRBJ2-7	TGTGCCAGCAGTTCTCTCCTAGGACAGGCGGACACCAGCGAGCAGTACTTC	CASSSLLGQADTSEQYF
TRBV5-1	.	.	TRBJ1-1	TGCGCCAGCAGTTCACGCCAGGGGAGGGACACTGAAGCTTTCTTT	CASSSRQGRDTEAFF
TRBV2	.	.	TRBJ2-7	TGTGCCAGCAGTGAGGTCGGGTTTAGCCCTGGTTACGAGCAGTACTTC	CASSEVGFSPGYEQYF
TRBV4-2	.	.	TRBJ2-4	TGTGCCAGCAGCCAGGAGGACTCAAACATTCAGTACTTC	CASSQEDSNIQYF
TRBV5-6	TRBD1	.	TRBJ1-5	TGTGCCAAGGCGGGACAGAAGAAAGACAACAATCAGCCCCAGCATTTT	CAKAGQKKDNNQPQHF